Each of the 30 T cell receptor beta chains below was sequenced from the same sample in a study of T cell repertoires in ileal Crohn's disease. The table came from immunoSEQ multiplex PCR; TCRdb's copy has only in-frame clones and leaves some out. The table lists 7,000 or so clones, approximately 75% of them singletons, with 9% to 10% in the top ten. Input material: ileal tissue. The receptor set was obtained from an adult with Crohn's disease.

The chain combines TRBV6-5 with TRBJ2-6; weak D call: TRBD1 (5 bases). CDR1 is MNHEY, CDR2 SVGAGI, per germline. This CDR3 is 15 amino acids long. Trimming pared 6 bases from V and 2 bases from J, leaving 11 bases between. CDR3 DNA: TGTGCCAGCAGACCAGGGTTAACTGGGGCCAACGTCCTGACTTTC. Translation gives CASRPGLTGANVLTF.

This clone was detected a few times. The V gene is TRBV29-1, the J gene TRBJ2-7, with 11 bases that match TRBD1. The CDR3 consists of 15 residues. Germline assignment: CDR1 SQVTM and CDR2 ANQGSEA. Trimming cost V 3 bases and J 6 bases; bases outside gene matches: 10. Here the CDR3 DNA reads TGCAGCGTTGAGTACCGGGACAGGGGGTCTCTCGAGCAGTACTTC. Protein product: CSVEYRDRGSLEQYF.

The chain joins TRBV5-1 to TRBJ2-1, with 11 positions matching TRBD2. J was trimmed by 4 bases and V by 0 bases; bases with no gene match: 12. Germline V gene lookup returns CDR1 SGHRS and CDR2 YFSETQ. CDR3 length: 19 amino acids. CDR3 DNA sequence: TGCGCCAGCAGCTTGGGACTAGCGGGATTCAAAGAGGGATACAATGAGCAGTTCTTC. Translation: CASSLGLAGFKEGYNEQFF.

The chain employs TRBV5-5 and TRBJ1-2; TRBD1 matches at 9 bases. The germline V gene has CDR1 SGHKS and CDR2 YYEKEE (reference sequence). V trimming: 4 bases; J trimming: 8 bases; junction bases outside the gene matches: 12. The CDR3 loop spans 15 amino acids. CDR3 nucleotide sequence: TGTGCCAGCAGCCCCGAACAGGGGGCGCGTTCAGGCTACACCTTC. This translates into CASSPEQGARSGYTF.

The rearrangement joins TRBV7-2 to TRBJ2-5, with a tentative D call TRBD1 (5 bases). The closer fit of TRBJ2-7 to the DNA end suggests the J call may be wrong. There are 13 residues in the CDR3. Germline V CDR1 and CDR2: SGHTA, FQGNSA. The CDR3: CASSSRDSYEQYF. The CDR3 nucleotides read TGTGCCAGCAGCTCCCGTGACAGTTACGAGCAGTACTTC.

The chain recombines TRBV5-1 with TRBJ1-4; D is unresolved. CDR1 is SGHRS, CDR2 YFSETQ, per germline. This CDR3 spans 16 amino acids. The V end was cut by 2 bases, the J end by 2 bases, with 13 bases between. For the CDR3, the DNA is TGCGCCAGCAGCTTCGGACTGAAAACTACTAATGAAAAACTGTTTTTT. Translation: CASSFGLKTTNEKLFF.

The chain has TRBV30 and TRBJ1-1; possible D gene TRBD1, 5 bases. This CDR3 comprises 14 residues. The germline V and J ends were trimmed by 7 bases and 5 bases, with 20 bases remaining between them. CDR1 is GTSNPN, CDR2 SVGIG, per germline (reference sequence). CDR3 sequence reads: CASTWVGPGTEAFF. The CDR3 bases are TGTGCCTCAACATGGGTGGGGCCGGGTACTGAAGCTTTCTTT.

The CDR3, as DNA: TGTGCCAGCAGCGTCGGGGGGATCTCCTACGAGCAGTACTTC. It encodes CASSVGGISYEQYF. The chain is built from TRBV13 and TRBJ2-7, with TRBD2 matching 7 bases. CDR3 length equals 14 residues. Trimming removed 5 bases from V and 0 bases from J; junction bases left unmatched: 4. Germline V gene sequence: CDR1 PRHDT, CDR2 FYEKMQ (reference sequence).

The chain uses TRBV10-2 and TRBJ2-7; weak D call: TRBD2 (5 bases). CDR1 is WSHSY and CDR2 is SAAADI in the germline V gene. This CDR3 comprises 14 residues. Between the trimmed V and J ends, which lost 7 bases and 0 bases, there was a span of 13 bases. The CDR3 region is CASNPRGYSYEQYF. The CDR3 DNA is TGCGCCAGCAATCCTCGGGGTTACTCCTACGAGCAGTACTTC.

This clone was seen just once. This sample also contains other DNA sequences that code for the same CDR3. The chain's CDR3 is CASSQTTQGYEQYF. CDR3 bases: TGCGCCAGCAGCCAAACCACCCAGGGGTACGAGCAGTACTTC. The chain is built from TRBV4-3 and TRBJ2-7, with D tentatively TRBD1 (6 bases). Trimming removed 2 bases from V and 4 bases from J, with 12 bases in between. Germline V gives CDR1 LGHNA, CDR2 YSLEER. This CDR3 contains 14 residues.

V and J are TRBV5-1 and TRBJ2-3; tentative D call: TRBD2 (5 bases). Germline V CDR1 and CDR2: SGHRS, YFSETQ. Trimming took off 3 bases at V and 6 bases at J, with 17 bases between the two ends. This CDR3 has 15 residues. The CDR3: CASSSGIGSSDTQYF. CDR3 bases: TGCGCCAGCAGCTCGGGGATAGGCTCTTCGGATACGCAGTATTTT.

The chain recombines TRBV18 with TRBJ2-5; D is possibly TRBD2 (6 bases). This CDR3 has 13 amino acids. Germline V CDR1 and CDR2: KGHSH, LQKENI. The V end lost 6 bases, the J end lost 3 bases, and 11 bases lay between the germline ends. The CDR3 DNA sequence: TGTGCCAGCTCGTCGGGACTCGAAGAGACCCAGTACTTC. Amino acid sequence: CASSSGLEETQYF. The variable domain in full, with the rest retrieved from reference TRBV18 and TRBJ2-5, is NAGVMQNPRHLVRRRGQEARLRCSPMKGHSHVYWYRQLPEEGLKFMVYLQKENIIDESGMPKERFSAEFPKEGPSILRIQQVVRGDSAAYFCASSSGLEETQYFGPGTRLLVL.

This chain connects TRBV19 to TRBJ1-2; 7 bases match TRBD1. Trimming removed 7 bases from V and 4 bases from J; junction bases left unmatched: 6. The V gene's germline CDR1 is LNHDA and CDR2 SQIVND (reference sequence). This CDR3 contains 13 residues. CDR3 sequence: CASMRGQGYGYTF. The CDR3 nucleotides read TGTGCCAGTATGAGGGGGCAGGGCTATGGCTACACCTTC.

In its sample, this clone was seen a few times. The genes are TRBV29-1 and TRBJ1-5; D may be TRBD1 (6 bases). With 2 bases removed from V and 5 bases from J, the gap between germline ends came to 10 bases. CDR1 and CDR2 (germline): SQVTM, ANQGSEA. CDR3 length: 13 residues. The CDR3 coding sequence is TGCAGCGTTGAAACAGGGAGAGATCAGCCCCAGCATTTT. It translates to CSVETGRDQPQHF.

CDR3 in amino acids: CAIKEIFGDRAYEQYF. As DNA, the CDR3 is TGTGCCATCAAAGAGATATTCGGGGACAGGGCCTACGAGCAGTACTTC. This chain links TRBV10-3 with TRBJ2-7; 9 nucleotides align to TRBD1. The CDR3 extends over 16 amino acids. After removal of 7 bases from V and 2 bases from J, the junction contained 12 bases not matched to a gene. Germline CDR1 is ENHRY and CDR2 is SYGVKD.

The V and J genes are TRBV10-2 and TRBJ2-5; the D is unclear. Judging by the DNA end, TRBJ2-7 fits better; the J call may be wrong. This CDR3 spans 11 amino acids. Germline V gene sequence: CDR1 WSHSY, CDR2 SAAADI. CDR3 region: CASSDSAEQYF. The CDR3 DNA reads as TGCGCCAGCAGTGATTCTGCCGAGCAGTACTTC.

The chain employs TRBV7-2 and TRBJ2-1; D gene ambiguous. The germline V gene encodes CDR1 SGHTA and CDR2 FQGNSA. CDR3 length equals 13 residues. V dropped 1 base and J dropped 6 bases, with 7 bases sitting between them. CDR3 sequence: CASSLGTVNEQFF. In DNA form, the CDR3 reads TGTGCCAGCAGCTTAGGAACTGTCAATGAGCAGTTCTTC.

The V call is TRBV6-1, the J call TRBJ2-5; 8 nucleotides agree with TRBD1. This CDR3 contains 14 residues. The ends lost 8 bases at V and 11 bases at J; junction bases unmatched: 16. The germline gives CDR1 MNHNS, CDR2 SASEGT. DNA for the CDR3: TGTGCCAGCTCCTATGTCCAGGGGGCGTCCGTGCAGTACTTC. The encoded protein is CASSYVQGASVQYF.

The rearrangement joins TRBV7-2 to TRBJ1-2; possibly TRBD1 for D (5 bases). The V gene lost 5 bases and the J gene lost 8 bases, with 15 bases spanning the gap. Germline assignment: CDR1 SGHTA and CDR2 FQGNSA. CDR3 size: 13 residues. The CDR3 protein is CASSPGRVGGYTF. The CDR3 DNA is TGTGCCAGCAGCCCCGGCAGGGTCGGGGGCTACACCTTC.

The CDR3 DNA reads as TGTGCCACAGATCCCGGGATCCGGACCCAGTACTTC. Protein: CATDPGIRTQYF. This sequence joins TRBV2 and TRBJ2-5, with D maybe TRBD2 (5 bases). CDR3 length: 12 residues. Germline V CDR1 and CDR2: SNHLY, FYNNEI. Deletions cut 10 bases from V and 7 bases from J, with 16 bases between.

A note on this clone: Other nucleotide sequences in the sample specify the same CDR3. The chain links TRBV6-1 to TRBJ2-3, with 8 bases lining up with TRBD2. Germline values: CDR1 MNHNS, CDR2 SASEGT. The V gene end was trimmed by 5 bases and the J gene end by 2 bases; junction bases not matched to a gene: 3. The CDR3 runs 14 residues. CDR3: CASSPGGATDTQYF. CDR3 sequence (DNA): TGTGCCAGCAGTCCCGGGGGGGCCACAGATACGCAGTATTTT.

The chain joins TRBV7-2 to TRBJ1-3; D gene uncertain. The CDR3 sequence is 11 residues long. The V gene lost 6 bases and the J gene lost 4 bases, with 4 bases spanning the gap. The germline CDR1 and CDR2 sequences are SGHTA and FQGNSA. CDR3 protein: CASSRGNTIYF. CDR3 in DNA: TGTGCCAGCAGTAGAGGAAACACCATATATTTT.

The chain couples TRBV11-2 to TRBJ1-1; the D is unclear. V shed 10 bases and J shed 0 bases, with 12 bases lying between them. CDR3 size: 13 residues. Germline CDR1 and CDR2: SGHAT and FQNNGV. The CDR3 protein is CAITTQLNTEAFF. The CDR3 DNA sequence: TGTGCCATCACCACACAGTTGAACACTGAAGCTTTCTTT.

This sequence joins TRBV27 and TRBJ1-3; weak D call: TRBD1 (5 bases). With 3 bases removed from V and 0 bases from J, the gap between germline ends came to 12 bases. The CDR3 is 16 amino acids. CDR1 is MNHEY, CDR2 SMNVEV, per germline (reference sequence). The CDR3 nucleotides read TGTGCCAGCAGTTTTTCGGGGGACCCCTCTGGAAACACCATATATTTT. This gives the protein CASSFSGDPSGNTIYF.

This chain joins TRBV7-2 and TRBJ2-7, with TRBD2 as a possible D gene (6 bases). Looked up from germline, CDR1 is SGHTA and CDR2 is FQGNSA. This CDR3 contains 15 residues. Trimming cost V 5 bases and J 9 bases, with 23 bases left between them. In nucleotides, the CDR3 is TGTGCCAGCAGCCGTACGGGGGAGTCCTATATAGGGCAGTACTTC. Protein product: CASSRTGESYIGQYF.

The chain links TRBV30 to TRBJ1-1; D not certain. The germline V and J ends were trimmed by 0 bases and 2 bases, with 13 bases remaining between them. Per germline, CDR1 GTSNPN and CDR2 SVGIG (reference sequence). The CDR3 loop spans 15 amino acids. The CDR3 is CAWSVPGLPNTEAFF. In DNA, the CDR3 is TGTGCCTGGAGTGTACCTGGGCTACCCAACACTGAAGCTTTCTTT.

This clone was observed a single time. V gene TRBV19 combines with J gene TRBJ2-3; D might be TRBD1 (5 bases). Trimming removed 4 bases from V and 4 bases from J, with 18 bases in between. Germline lookup yields CDR1 LNHDA and CDR2 SQIVND (reference sequence). The CDR3 is 16 amino acids. The CDR3 nucleotides read TGTGCCAGTAGTACCTCCCAGTGGGGCGGAGCAGATACGCAGTATTTT. Translating it yields CASSTSQWGGADTQYF.

The chain uses TRBV5-1 and TRBJ2-7; TRBD2 matches at 15 bases. Germline assignment: CDR1 SGHRS and CDR2 YFSETQ. Losses at the gene ends were 3 bases for V and 2 bases for J; bases not matched to a gene: 6. The CDR3 covers 17 residues. CDR3 sequence (DNA): TGCGCCAGCAGCTCGGGACTAGCGGGAGGTTTCGCCTACGAGCAGTACTTC. Translated: CASSSGLAGGFAYEQYF.

The rearrangement joins TRBV12-5 to TRBJ2-7; D ambiguous. The germline CDR1 and CDR2 sequences are LGHNT and FRNRAP. V was cut by 9 bases and J by 3 bases, with 12 bases left in between. The CDR3 has 12 amino acids. The CDR3 DNA sequence: TGTGCTAGCTCCGGTATAAACTACGAGCAGTACTTC. Translated: CASSGINYEQYF.

CDR3 bases: TGCGCCAGCACCCCACTAGCGGGAAGCACAGATACGCAGTATTTT. Translation: CASTPLAGSTDTQYF. The genes are TRBV10-2 and TRBJ2-3; 10 bases are shared with TRBD2. V lost 7 bases, J lost 0 bases, and 4 bases stayed unmatched. This CDR3 has 15 amino acids. Germline V gives CDR1 WSHSY, CDR2 SAAADI.